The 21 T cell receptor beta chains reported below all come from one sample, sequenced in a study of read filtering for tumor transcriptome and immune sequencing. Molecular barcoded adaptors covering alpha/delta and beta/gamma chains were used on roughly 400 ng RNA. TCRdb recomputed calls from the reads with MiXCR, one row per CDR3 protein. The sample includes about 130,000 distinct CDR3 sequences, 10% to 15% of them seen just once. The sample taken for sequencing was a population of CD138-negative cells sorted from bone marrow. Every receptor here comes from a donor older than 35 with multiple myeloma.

CDR3 sequence reads: CASSPPATETQYF. Written as DNA, the CDR3 is TGTGCCAGCAGTCCCCCAGCTACGGAGACCCAGTACTTC. The chain carries TRBV28 and TRBJ2-5, with D unclear. The germline CDR1 and CDR2 sequences are MDHEN and SYDVKM. Trimming cost V 5 bases and J 5 bases, with 12 bases left between them. The CDR3 is 13 residues long. Filled out from reference TRBV28 and TRBJ2-5, the complete variable domain reads DVKVTQSSRYLVKRTGEKVFLECVQDMDHENMFWYRQDPGLGLRLIYFSYDVKMKEKGDIPEGYSVSREKKERFSLILESASTNQTSMYLCASSPPATETQYFGPGTRLLVL.

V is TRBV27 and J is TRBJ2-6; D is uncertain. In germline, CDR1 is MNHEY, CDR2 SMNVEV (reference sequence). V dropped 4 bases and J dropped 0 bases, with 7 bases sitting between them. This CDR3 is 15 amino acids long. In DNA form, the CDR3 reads TGTGCCAGCAGTTCTAGTCCCTCTGGGGCCAACGTCCTGACTTTC. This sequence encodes CASSSSPSGANVLTF.

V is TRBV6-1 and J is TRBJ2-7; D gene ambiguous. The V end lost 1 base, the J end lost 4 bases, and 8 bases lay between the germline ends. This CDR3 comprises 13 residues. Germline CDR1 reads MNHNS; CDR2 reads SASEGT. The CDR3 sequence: CASSEGAPYEQYF. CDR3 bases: TGTGCCAGCAGTGAAGGGGCACCTTACGAGCAGTACTTC.

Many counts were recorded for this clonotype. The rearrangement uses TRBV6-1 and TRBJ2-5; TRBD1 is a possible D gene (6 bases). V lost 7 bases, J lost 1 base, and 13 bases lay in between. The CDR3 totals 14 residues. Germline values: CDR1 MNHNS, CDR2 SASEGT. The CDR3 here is CASTIRQAQETQYF. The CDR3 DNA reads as TGTGCCAGCACTATTAGACAGGCCCAAGAGACCCAGTACTTC.

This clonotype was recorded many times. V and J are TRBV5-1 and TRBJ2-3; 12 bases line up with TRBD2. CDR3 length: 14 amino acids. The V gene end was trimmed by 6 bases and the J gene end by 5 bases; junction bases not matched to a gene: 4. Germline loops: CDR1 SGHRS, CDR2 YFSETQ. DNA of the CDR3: TGCGCCAGCAAGACTAGCGGGGGTTTAGATACGCAGTATTTT. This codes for CASKTSGGLDTQYF.

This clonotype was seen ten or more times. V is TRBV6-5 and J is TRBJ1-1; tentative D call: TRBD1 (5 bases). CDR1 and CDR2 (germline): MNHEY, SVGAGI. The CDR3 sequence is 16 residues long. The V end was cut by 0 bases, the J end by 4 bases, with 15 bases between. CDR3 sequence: CASSYSTVGGGTEAFF. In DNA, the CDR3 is TGTGCCAGCAGTTACTCGACTGTGGGGGGTGGCACTGAAGCTTTCTTT.

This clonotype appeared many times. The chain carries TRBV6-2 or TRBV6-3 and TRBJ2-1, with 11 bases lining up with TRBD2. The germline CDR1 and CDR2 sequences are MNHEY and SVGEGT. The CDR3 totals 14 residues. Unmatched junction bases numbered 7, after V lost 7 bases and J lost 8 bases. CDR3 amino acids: CASNRLAGNDEQFF. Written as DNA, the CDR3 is TGTGCCAGCAATAGACTAGCGGGGAATGATGAGCAGTTCTTC.

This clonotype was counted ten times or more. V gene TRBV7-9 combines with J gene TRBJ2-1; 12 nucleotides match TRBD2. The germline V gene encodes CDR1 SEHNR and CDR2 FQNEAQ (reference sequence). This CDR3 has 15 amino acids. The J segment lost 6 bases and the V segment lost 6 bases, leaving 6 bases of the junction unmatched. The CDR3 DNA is TGTGCCAGCAGTCCGACTAGCGGGAGTCTCAATGAGCAGTTCTTC. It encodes CASSPTSGSLNEQFF.

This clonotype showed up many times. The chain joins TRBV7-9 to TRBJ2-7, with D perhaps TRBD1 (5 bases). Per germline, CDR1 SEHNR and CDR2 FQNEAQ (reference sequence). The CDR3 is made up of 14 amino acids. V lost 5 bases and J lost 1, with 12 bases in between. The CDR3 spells CASSAQQDSYEQYF. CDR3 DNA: TGTGCCAGCAGCGCCCAACAGGATTCCTACGAGCAGTACTTC.

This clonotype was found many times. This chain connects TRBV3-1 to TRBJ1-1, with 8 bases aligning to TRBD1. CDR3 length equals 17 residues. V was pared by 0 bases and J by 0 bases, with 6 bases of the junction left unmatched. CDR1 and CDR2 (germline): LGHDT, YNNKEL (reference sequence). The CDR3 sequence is CASSQDPRGQVNTEAFF. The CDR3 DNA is TGTGCCAGCAGCCAAGACCCACGGGGACAGGTGAACACTGAAGCTTTCTTT. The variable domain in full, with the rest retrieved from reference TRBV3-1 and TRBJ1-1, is DTAVSQTPKYLVTQMGNDKSIKCEQNLGHDTMYWYKQDSKKFLKIMFSYNNKELIINETVPNRFSPKSPDKAHLNLHINSLELGDSAVYFCASSQDPRGQVNTEAFFGQGTRLTVV.

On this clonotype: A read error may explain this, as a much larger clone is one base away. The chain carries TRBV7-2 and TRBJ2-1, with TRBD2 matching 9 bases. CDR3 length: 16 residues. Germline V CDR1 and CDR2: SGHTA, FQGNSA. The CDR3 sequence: CASGLDRLAVYNEQFF. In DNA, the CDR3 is TGTGCCAGCGGCTTAGACCGACTAGCGGTCTACAATGAGCAGTTCTTC.

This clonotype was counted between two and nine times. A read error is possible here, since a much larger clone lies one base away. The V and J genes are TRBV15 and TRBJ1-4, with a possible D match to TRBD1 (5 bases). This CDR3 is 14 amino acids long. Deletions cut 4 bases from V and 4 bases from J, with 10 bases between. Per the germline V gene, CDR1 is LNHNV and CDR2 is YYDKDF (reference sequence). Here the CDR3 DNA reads TGTGCCACCAGCACCGACAGTCATAATGAAAAACTGTTTTTT. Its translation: CATSTDSHNEKLFF.

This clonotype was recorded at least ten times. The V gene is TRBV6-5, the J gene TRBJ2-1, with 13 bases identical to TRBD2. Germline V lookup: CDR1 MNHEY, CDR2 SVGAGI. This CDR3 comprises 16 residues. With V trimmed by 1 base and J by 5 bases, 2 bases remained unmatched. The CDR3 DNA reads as TGTGCCAGCAGTTACTGGACTAGCGGGAGCCACAATGAGCAGTTCTTC. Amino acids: CASSYWTSGSHNEQFF.

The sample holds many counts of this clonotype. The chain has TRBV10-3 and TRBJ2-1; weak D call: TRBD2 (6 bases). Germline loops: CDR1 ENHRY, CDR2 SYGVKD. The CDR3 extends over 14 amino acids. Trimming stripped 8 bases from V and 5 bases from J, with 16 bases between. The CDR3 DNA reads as TGTGCCATCGGCGCGCGGGACGTCGACAATGAGCAGTTCTTC. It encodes CAIGARDVDNEQFF.

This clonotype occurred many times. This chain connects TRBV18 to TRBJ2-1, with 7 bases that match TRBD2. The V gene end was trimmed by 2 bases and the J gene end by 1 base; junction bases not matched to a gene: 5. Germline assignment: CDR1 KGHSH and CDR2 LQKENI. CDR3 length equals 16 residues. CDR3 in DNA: TGTGCCAGCTCACCAGAGACAGCGGGGTCCTACAATGAGCAGTTCTTC. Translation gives CASSPETAGSYNEQFF. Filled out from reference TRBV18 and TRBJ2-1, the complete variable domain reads NAGVMQNPRHLVRRRGQEARLRCSPMKGHSHVYWYRQLPEEGLKFMVYLQKENIIDESGMPKERFSAEFPKEGPSILRIQQVVRGDSAAYFCASSPETAGSYNEQFFGPGTRLTVL.

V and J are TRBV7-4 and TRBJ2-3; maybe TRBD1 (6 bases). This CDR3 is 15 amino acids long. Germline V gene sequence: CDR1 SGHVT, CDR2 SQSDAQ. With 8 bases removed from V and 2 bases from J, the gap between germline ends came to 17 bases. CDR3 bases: TGTGCCAGCGCAAACCCGGGACACCCCACAGATACGCAGTATTTT. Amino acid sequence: CASANPGHPTDTQYF. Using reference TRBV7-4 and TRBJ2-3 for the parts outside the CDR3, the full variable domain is GAGVSQSPRYKVAKRGRDVALRCDSISGHVTLYWYRQTLGQGSEVLTYSQSDAQRDKSGRPSGRFSAERPERSVSTLKIQRTEQGDSAVYLCASANPGHPTDTQYFGPGTRLTVL.

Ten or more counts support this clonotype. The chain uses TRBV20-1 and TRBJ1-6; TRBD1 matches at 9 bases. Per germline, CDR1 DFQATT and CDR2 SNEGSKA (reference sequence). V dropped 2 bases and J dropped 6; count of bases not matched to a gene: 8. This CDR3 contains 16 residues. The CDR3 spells CSARPMDRGVNSPLHF. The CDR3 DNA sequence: TGCAGTGCTAGACCGATGGACAGGGGAGTTAATTCACCCCTCCACTTT.

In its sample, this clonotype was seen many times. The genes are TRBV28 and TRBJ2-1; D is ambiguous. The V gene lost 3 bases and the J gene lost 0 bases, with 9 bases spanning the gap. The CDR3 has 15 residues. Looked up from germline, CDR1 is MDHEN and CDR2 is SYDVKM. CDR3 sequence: CASSFSASSYNEQFF. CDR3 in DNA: TGTGCCAGCAGTTTTTCGGCTAGCTCCTACAATGAGCAGTTCTTC.

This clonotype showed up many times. Here the CDR3 DNA reads TGTGCCAGCAGCGGCGGGGGTCCCCAAGAGACCCAGTACTTC. Protein: CASSGGGPQETQYF. The genes are TRBV5-6 and TRBJ2-5, with 7 bases matching TRBD2. From germline, CDR1 is SGHDT and CDR2 YYEEEE. Unmatched junction bases numbered 4, after V lost 4 bases and J lost 1 base. This CDR3 is built from 14 residues.

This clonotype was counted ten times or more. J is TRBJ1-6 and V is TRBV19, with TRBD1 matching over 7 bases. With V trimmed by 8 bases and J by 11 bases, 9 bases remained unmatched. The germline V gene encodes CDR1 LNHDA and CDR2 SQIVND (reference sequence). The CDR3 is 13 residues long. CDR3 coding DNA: TGTGCCAGTTCCCCGACAGGGATTCCACCCCTCCACTTT. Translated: CASSPTGIPPLHF.

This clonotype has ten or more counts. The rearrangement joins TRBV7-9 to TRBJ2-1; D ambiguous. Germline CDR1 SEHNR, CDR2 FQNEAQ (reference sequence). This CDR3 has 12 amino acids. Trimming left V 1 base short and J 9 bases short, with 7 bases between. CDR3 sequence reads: CASSLVTFEQFF. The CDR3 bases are TGTGCCAGCAGCTTAGTGACTTTTGAGCAGTTCTTC.